This T cell receptor beta chain was retrieved from a study of cytomegalovirus exposure and HLA in healthy donors (dated by TCRdb to 2016 to 2017). Regarding the research as a whole: An earlier analysis of several hundred of the donors reported under 300 Gb of sequence data and 117 million unique TCR beta sequences obtained from some 170 million T cells. Roughly 300 gigabases of sequencing data and 80 million or so unique TCR sequences were included in an early release covering about 620 HLA-typed donors. Of the roughly 400 genotyped donors, 65% to 90% fell in the genetic ancestry cluster associated with self-reported Caucasian donors. The aim of the study was to test whether cataloging public T cell receptors could identify signatures of past pathogen exposure. The study profiled the T cell repertoires of around 700 subjects by immunosequencing and related them to cytomegalovirus serostatus. Along with the roughly 700-subject first cohort, a separate validation cohort of 120 different subjects was used. To predict cytomegalovirus infection status, the study brought together high-throughput TCR immunosequencing, statistical association of individual TCRs with disease status, and machine learning. A later analysis re-examined previously published TCR beta repertoires from 600 to 700 donors and added high-resolution HLA genotyping to investigate patterns of TCR occurrence. The later analysis used no new phenotypic data to find candidate immune exposures, relying instead on TCR beta sequences and their occurrence across donors. An earlier analysis of 587 of the donors applied high-throughput TCR beta sequencing to assess whether each TCR beta V gene segment acted as functional or pseudogenic. Donor age, sex, ethnicity and CMV serostatus were compiled alongside the repertoire data. In a later genetic analysis, genome-wide SNP genotypes for about three fifths of the roughly 670 donors were used, and that subset was treated as a discovery cohort. Every discovery cohort repertoire had been produced on one sequencing platform. Both class I and class II loci were covered by HLA typing, at four-digit resolution. The number of typed donors differed by locus: about 620-630 for A, B, C, DRB1 and DQB1; 522 for DQA1; roughly 600 for DPA1; and some 470 for DPB1. Because of strong linkage in the cohort, roughly five DR-DQ haplotypes were treated as single units for association and clustering. Across about 380 genotyped donors of the cohort, an average of roughly 230,000 unique TCR beta nucleotide sequences per donor were sequenced, and 15% to 20% of those sequences were non-productive.

CDR1 SGHAT and CDR2 FQNNGV were looked up in the germline V gene. At the junction V is shortened by 4 bases and J by 0 bases, with 10 bases in between. The CDR3 goes from the cysteine to the phenylalanine over 14 residues. Only CDR3 DNA remains: 42 bases, in frame from the first base. Overall study results and their limits: A further reported finding was that TCR beta sequences accurately predicted the HLA-A and HLA-B alleles for most subjects in the first cohort. In vitro tests confirmed that a few of the cytomegalovirus-associated TCR beta chains recognize cytomegalovirus antigens. Several of the top co-occurrence clusters appeared to be linked to parvovirus B19, influenza, CMV and Epstein-Barr virus, according to a later analysis. The authors suggested that the approach could potentially be extended to other disease states and immunological phenotypes. The presence/absence analyses assumed that sequencing depth was roughly uniform across donors, and that assumption may not be true. In this cohort, only TCR beta chains were sequenced, and detectable features were limited by the absence of alpha or paired-chain data. When HLA alleles, especially DR and DQ, strongly co-occurred, TCR associations were difficult to assign to individual alleles. Because counts were too low, fewer than 20 rarely observed V segments, including chromosome 9 orphons, were excluded from the earlier analysis of around 590 of the donors. An earlier analysis of around 540 of the donors showed that most TCR beta V segments appeared in productive rearrangements either about 87% or about 30% of the time, which broadly matched IMGT annotations. The only immune exposure information available for the cohort was CMV serostatus. Across donors, most TCR sequences were observed very rarely, whereas some public TCRs were present in many individuals. In a later genetic analysis, a missense DCLRE1C variant was associated with V-gene and J-gene trimming of TCR beta chains, and the association was replicated in an independent cohort. At a false discovery rate of 0.05, a later analysis linked 16,000 or so TCR beta sequences to specific HLA alleles. A group of highly shared sequence variants was considered likely to be a technical artifact of the sequencing pipeline. In a later analysis, HLA-associated TCR beta chains were found to be more clonally expanded and to have lower generation probabilities than equally common non-associated chains. The classifier was reported to diagnose cytomegalovirus status with high specificity and sensitivity in both the original and validation cohorts. The study gave a list of about 150 TCR beta chains associated with cytomegalovirus. In a later genetic analysis, fewer N-insertions in productive TCRs were reported among donors in an Asian-associated ancestry cluster than the approximately 710-donor mean. Correlated functional status among segregating V segments might reflect linkage disequilibrium, but an unknown experimental factor could not be ruled out. According to a later analysis, most CMV-associated TCR beta chains appeared to be HLA-restricted, and the HLA associations seemed to be driven largely by CMV exposure. Because HLA typing was unavailable for some donors at each locus, only the typed subset was used in association tests. A later analysis found that TCR association rates varied across HLA loci, with DRB1 alleles showing the most associated TCRs and HLA-C alleles the fewest. The 87-base-pair reads could not distinguish some IMGT-functional V segments, including TRBV6-2 and TRBV6-3, so those segments were excluded.

As to this clone: The antigen it recognizes is unknown. Per-base quality was not reported, and no clone a single base away is much larger than it.

The receptor library was made with the immunoSEQ multiplex PCR assay. For the multiplex PCR, a mixture combining 60 forward primers for TCR Vbeta segments and 13 reverse primers for TCR Jbeta segments was used. Amplification of the CDR3 region of rearranged TCR beta genes was performed with a multiplex PCR assay on genomic DNA. Amplified TCR beta libraries were sequenced as 87-base-pair reads on the Illumina HiSeq System. From the authors' description of their analysis: A later analysis counted about 80 million unique TCR beta chains across the approximately 700 repertoires, and approximately 11 million of these chains were shared by at least two donors. To remove PCR and sequencing errors, raw reads were error-corrected and collapsed into unique sequences using a nearest-neighbor algorithm that merged closely related sequences. CDR3 sequences were aligned to IMGT reference sequences to assign V, D and J gene segments. Each retained sequence needed at least a six-nucleotide match to both a V gene segment and a J gene segment. Rearrangements were classified as productive when the CDR3 lacked stop codons and remained in frame with V and J, and all other rearrangements were classified as non-productive. CDR3 was defined according to IMGT convention as the region running from the second conserved V-encoded cysteine to the conserved J-encoded phenylalanine. In an earlier analysis of around 600 of the donors, sequences lacking an unambiguous match to a single V gene segment were excluded. An earlier analysis of 450 to 650 of the donors called V segments functional above 56.7% productive rearrangements and segregating when the between-donor standard deviation exceeded 5%. A statistical classification framework was built for diagnosing cytomegalovirus status from the catalog of TCR beta chain sequences. In a later analysis, V and J genes were assigned by comparing TCR nucleotide sequences against IMGT/GENE-DB human TR gene sequences. The TCRdist pipeline was used in a later analysis to assign CDR3 sequences and most-parsimonious VDJ recombination scenarios. In a later analysis, each TCR beta chain was defined by its CDR3 amino acid sequence together with its V-gene family, and reads without a unique V-gene family were excluded. To address suspected cross-contamination and a sequencing artifact, a later analysis removed a few hundred highly shared, low-generation-probability nucleotide sequences. In a later analysis, a clonal expansion index for each public chain was calculated from normalized within-repertoire ranks of inferred template counts. In a later analysis, generation probabilities were computed with a VDJ recombination model fitted to out-of-frame rearrangements, and the resulting probabilities were checked against IGoR. A later analysis scored TCR-TCR, TCR-HLA and TCR-CMV co-occurrence with hypergeometric tests, applying a repertoire-size bias correction to TCR pairs. A later analysis estimated false discovery rates by permuting HLA or CMV assignments 20 times. In a later analysis, co-occurring TCRs were grouped using DBSCAN, with TCRdist sequence similarity added in when clustering inside HLA-allele-positive subsets. For co-occurrence clustering, repertoires with fewer than 30,000 or more than 120,000 public chains were excluded, along with about five repertoires with anomalous nucleotide sharing. TCRdb provides this immuneACCESS table in a form limited to in-frame rearrangements. Some clones are lacking; in checked studies, under half of them reflect an unresolved V gene, and why the rest are absent is not known. The V and J calls and clone size come from that table; D and trimming were worked out from the DNA. In this sample the table shows some 120,000 clones, roughly 79% of which occur a single time. The ten largest clonotypes hold about 3.9% of the sample.

The cohort consisted of 650 to 700 healthy bone marrow donors. At the time of sampling, every cohort member was nominally healthy, though immune exposures that went unrecorded were likely present. The donor was CMV seronegative and belonged to the group of 352 seronegative cohort members. Every donor gave a peripheral blood sample, and the peripheral blood mononuclear cells from that sample were used for TCR beta sequencing. The Qiagen DNeasy Blood Extraction Kit was used to extract genomic DNA from the blood cell samples. The chain was built from TRBV11-2 and TRBJ2-7; the D region possibly corresponds to TRBD1 (6 bases align). Sequencing input: PBMCs. This TCR came from a young woman in good health and CMV-seronegative. CDR3 loop: CASSYRDTSYEQYF. DNA sequence: TGTGCCAGCAGCTACCGGGACACCTCCTACGAGCAGTACTTC. Beyond the CDR3, the reference TRBV11-2 and TRBJ2-7 genes provide the residues; the full variable domain reads: EAGVAQSPRYKIIEKRQSVAFWCNPISGHATLYWYQQILGQGPKLLIQFQNNGVVDDSQLPKDRFSAERLKGVDSTLKIQPAKLEDSAVYLCASSYRDTSYEQYFGPGTRLTVT.